These T cell receptor beta chains were read from a single sample in a study of beta chain features in type 1 diabetes. The data were produced by immunoSEQ multiplex PCR, yet TCRdb's version contains in-frame clones alone and is incomplete. The sample consists of hundreds of thousands of clones, more than 13% of them appearing once. Input material: naive CD4+ T cells from blood. The receptors were sampled from a young man with type 1 diabetes. CDR3s include the opening cysteine and the closing phenylalanine or tryptophan. The D gene is left open where the match is weak. The size field is filled for only some rows; it gives once, few, many or a size class.

d_gene	j_gene	abundance	v_gene	CDR3nt	CDR3aa
NA	TRBJ1-4	NA	TRBV30	TGTGCCTGGGCCGGGACGCCAGACCCCCATGCAACTAATGAAAAACTGTTTTTT	CAWAGTPDPHATNEKLFF
NA	TRBJ2-2	few	TRBV6-5	TGTGCCAGCAGTTACTCGAGAAACACCGGGGAGCTGTTTTTT	CASSYSRNTGELFF
NA	TRBJ2-7	NA	TRBV18	TGTGCCAGCTCACCGGCGCTCCTCTACGAGCAGTACTTC	CASSPALLYEQYF
TRBD2	TRBJ2-5	NA	TRBV6-5	TGTGCCAGCAGTTCTTTAGCGGGGAAAGGCCAAGAGACCCAGTACTTC	CASSSLAGKGQETQYF
TRBD2	TRBJ2-1	NA	TRBV5-1	TGCGCCAGCAGCTTGGCCGGGAGGGATCAATACAATGAGCAGTTCTTC	CASSLAGRDQYNEQFF
NA	TRBJ1-5	NA	TRBV5-6	TGTGCCAGCAGCCTCAGGGGTTTCAGGCAGCCCCAGCATTTT	CASSLRGFRQPQHF
NA	TRBJ1-6	NA	TRBV30	TGTGCCTGGAGTGGGACGCAAGGGCGGGGTTCACCCCTCCACTTT	CAWSGTQGRGSPLHF
NA	TRBJ1-5	NA	TRBV30	TGTGCCTGGACCCCGGGACATAGCAATCAGCCCCAGCATTTT	CAWTPGHSNQPQHF
NA	TRBJ2-4	NA	TRBV19	TGTGCCAGTAGTATAGAGGCACAGAGGGCTTCCAGGGCCAAAAACATTCAGTACTTC	CASSIEAQRASRAKNIQYF
TRBD1	TRBJ2-2	NA	TRBV23-1	TGCGCCATCTGGAGGGGGACAGGGAACACCGGGGAGCTGTTTTTT	CAIWRGTGNTGELFF
NA	TRBJ2-3	NA	TRBV6-5	TGTGCCAGCAGTTCCGGGCCCGAGGAGGTCACAGATACGCAGTATTTT	CASSSGPEEVTDTQYF
NA	TRBJ1-2	NA	TRBV25-1	TGTGCCAGCAGGGGGTATGGGGGGGCTTCGAATGGCTACACCTTC	CASRGYGGASNGYTF
TRBD1	TRBJ2-3	NA	TRBV2	TGTGCCAGCAGCCTGACAGGGGGAGCGACAGATACGCAGTATTTT	CASSLTGGATDTQYF
TRBD2	TRBJ2-7	few	TRBV5-1	TGCGCCAGCAGCTTGGAGCCTAGCGGGGTCTACGAGCAGTACTTC	CASSLEPSGVYEQYF
NA	TRBJ2-2	few	TRBV30	TGTGCCTGGAGTGTTGGTGGACACTCGAACACCGGGGAGCTGTTTTTT	CAWSVGGHSNTGELFF
NA	TRBJ2-1	NA	TRBV7-9	TGTGCCAGCAGCTCGCGGTGGGATGAGCAGTTCTTC	CASSSRWDEQFF
NA	TRBJ2-5	NA	TRBV29-1	TGCAGCGTTGAAGATTACAGGGCCGAGACCCAGTACTTC	CSVEDYRAETQYF
NA	TRBJ2-2	few	TRBV14	TGTGCCAGCAGCCAAGTAAAGTTTCGGACGGATACCACCGGGGAGCTGTTTTTT	CASSQVKFRTDTTGELFF
NA	TRBJ1-2	few	TRBV28	TGTGCCAGCAGTAGAGGTGGTTTGGCAGGGCCAAACTATGGCTACACCTTC	CASSRGGLAGPNYGYTF
NA	TRBJ2-3	NA	TRBV2	TGTGCCAGCAGCCGGACAACTAGCACAGATACGCAGTATTTT	CASSRTTSTDTQYF
NA	TRBJ2-4	NA	TRBV7-9	TGTGCCAGCAGCTTAGGTGTAAGGGGAGAAACGTACATTCAGTACTTC	CASSLGVRGETYIQYF
TRBD1	TRBJ1-5	NA	TRBV5-1	TGCGCCAGCAGCTTTGGGACAGACAATCAGCCCCAGCATTTT	CASSFGTDNQPQHF
NA	TRBJ1-2	NA	TRBV28	TGTGCCAGCAGTCCTGAGGGCTATGGCTACACCTTC	CASSPEGYGYTF
NA	TRBJ2-1	few	TRBV7-3	TGTGCCAGCAGCCCTACTCCGTCCTTAAATGAGCAGTTCTTC	CASSPTPSLNEQFF
TRBD1	TRBJ1-3	few	TRBV7-9	TGTGCCAGCAGCTTAGCTCGAGGACAGGGACACTCTGGAAACACCATATATTTT	CASSLARGQGHSGNTIYF
NA	TRBJ2-3	NA	TRBV29-1	TGCAGCGTTGCAGGACTAACTAGCACAGATACGCAGTATTTT	CSVAGLTSTDTQYF
TRBD1	TRBJ2-1	NA	TRBV5-6	TGTGCCAGCAGCTCGAGGGGTGGACAGGTCTACAATGAGCAGTTCTTC	CASSSRGGQVYNEQFF
NA	TRBJ2-3	few	TRBV5-1	TGCGCCAGCAGCTTGACAGGGACTAGCACAGATACGCAGTATTTT	CASSLTGTSTDTQYF
NA	TRBJ2-7	NA	TRBV4-1	TGCGCCAGCACAAACTACGGGACCGAGCAGTACTTC	CASTNYGTEQYF
NA	TRBJ2-5	NA	TRBV2	TGTGCCAGCAGTGTAGGGTTGGTGGAGACCCAGTACTTC	CASSVGLVETQYF
NA	TRBJ1-1	NA	TRBV14	TGTGCCAGCAGCGCTCAAGCTTCTGAAGCTTTCTTT	CASSAQASEAFF
NA	TRBJ1-3	NA	TRBV7-9	TGTGCCAGCATAGCTGGAAACACCATATATTTT	CASIAGNTIYF
NA	TRBJ1-6	NA	TRBV9	TGTGCCAGCAGCGTAGATAGCAGCTCCTATAATTCACCCCTCCACTTT	CASSVDSSSYNSPLHF
NA	TRBJ2-2	few	TRBV30	TGTGCCTGGAAGGTCGTTAACACCGGGGAGCTGTTTTTT	CAWKVVNTGELFF
NA	TRBJ1-6	NA	TRBV9	TGTGCCAGCAGCGTAGCTCTCCCAGCACCAAATTCACCCCTCCACTTT	CASSVALPAPNSPLHF
NA	TRBJ1-1	few	TRBV2	TGTGCCAGCAGTTTTGGGAAGAACACTGAAGCTTTCTTT	CASSFGKNTEAFF
NA	TRBJ1-4	NA	TRBV4-2	TGTGCCAGCAGCCAAGCCGGAGGGTCGGGAGAAAAACTGTTTTTT	CASSQAGGSGEKLFF
NA	TRBJ2-7	NA	TRBV7-3	TGTGCCAGCAGCTTAGAGCCTAGATCCGAGCAGTACTTC	CASSLEPRSEQYF
TRBD2	TRBJ2-7	NA	TRBV5-1	TGCGCCAGCAGCCAACTAGCGGGAAACTACGAGCAGTACTTC	CASSQLAGNYEQYF
NA	TRBJ2-2	NA	TRBV19	TGTGCCAGTAGTATAATGCCGAGCACCGGGGAGCTGTTTTTT	CASSIMPSTGELFF
TRBD1	TRBJ2-5	NA	TRBV5-4	TGTGCCAGCAGCAATGAGGACAGGGCTGGAGAGACCCAGTACTTC	CASSNEDRAGETQYF
NA	TRBJ1-5	few	TRBV29-1	TGCAGCGTTCAGGGTGGAAGAAATCAGCCCCAGCATTTT	CSVQGGRNQPQHF
NA	TRBJ1-2	few	TRBV7-9	TGTGCCAGCAGCTTAGCTCTGGGATCCTATGGCTACACCTTC	CASSLALGSYGYTF
TRBD2	TRBJ2-5	NA	TRBV5-1	TGCGCCAGCAGCCCGGGACTAGCAGGGGAGACCCAGTACTTC	CASSPGLAGETQYF
NA	TRBJ1-2	NA	TRBV6-4	TGTGCCAGCAGTGACACAGGGAGGGATGGCTACACCTTC	CASSDTGRDGYTF
NA	TRBJ1-2	NA	TRBV7-9	TGTGCCAGCAGCTCGGACCCCTGGACCCGAAACACCTTC	CASSSDPWTRNTF
NA	TRBJ2-7	few	TRBV5-1	TGCGCCAGCAGCTTGTTGGCAGGGCCTTCCTACGAGCAGTACTTC	CASSLLAGPSYEQYF
NA	TRBJ1-1	few	TRBV30	TGTGCCTGTCTGACAGGAGGGGTCACTGAAGCTTTCTTT	CACLTGGVTEAFF